Shown below are 13 T cell receptor beta chains from a single sample sequenced in a study of cytomegalovirus exposure and HLA in healthy donors. Amplification used 60 Vbeta primers and 13 Jbeta primers. TCRdb's table, derived via immunoSEQ multiplex PCR, lists solely in-frame clones and lacks some. Of about 160,000 clones in the sample, 81% were seen once. The specimen was PBMCs. These receptors came from a woman between 50 and 59 years old in good health and CMV-seronegative.

Only one count was recorded for this clone. The rearrangement uses TRBV10-3 and TRBJ2-1; D is undetermined. CDR3 size: 12 residues. V lost 5 bases, J lost 7 bases, and 9 bases lay in between. The germline gives CDR1 ENHRY, CDR2 SYGVKD. CDR3: CAISPQSNEQFF. The CDR3 DNA reads as TGTGCCATCAGTCCCCAGTCTAATGAGCAGTTCTTC.

The V gene is TRBV4-1, the J gene TRBJ2-7, with TRBD2 as a possible D gene (6 bases). V gave up 0 bases and J gave up 1 base, with 7 bases separating them. CDR1 is MGHRA and CDR2 is YSYEKL in the germline V gene. CDR3 length: 14 residues. The chain's CDR3 is CASSQEEGSYEQYF. The CDR3 bases are TGCGCCAGCAGCCAAGAGGAGGGATCCTACGAGCAGTACTTC.

This clone was counted once. The chain carries TRBV7-6 and TRBJ2-1; 11 bases are a match to TRBD2. CDR3 size: 17 residues. In germline, CDR1 is SGHVS, CDR2 FNYEAQ. The junction had 12 bases not matched to a gene; V was cut back by 4 bases and J by 7 bases. In DNA, the CDR3 is TGTGCCAGCAGCTCCGGGGTAGCGGGAGGGCCGGTGAATGAGCAGTTCTTC. Residues: CASSSGVAGGPVNEQFF.

The sample holds one count of this clone. The chain combines TRBV11-2 with TRBJ2-5; 9 bases match TRBD1. Germline-derived CDR1 and CDR2 are SGHAT and FQNNGV. The junction had 6 bases not matched to a gene; V was cut back by 3 bases and J by 7 bases. CDR3 size: 14 residues. The CDR3 DNA follows: TGTGCCAGCAGCTTCGGGACAGGGTCGGGGACCCAGTACTTC. It yields the protein CASSFGTGSGTQYF. Full variable domain (remainder filled in from reference TRBV11-2 and TRBJ2-5): EAGVAQSPRYKIIEKRQSVAFWCNPISGHATLYWYQQILGQGPKLLIQFQNNGVVDDSQLPKDRFSAERLKGVDSTLKIQPAKLEDSAVYLCASSFGTGSGTQYFGPGTRLLVL.

This clone showed up just once. The V and J genes are TRBV7-7 and TRBJ2-1; weak D call: TRBD2 (5 bases). The CDR3 length is 16 residues. Deletions cut 4 bases from V and 0 bases from J, with 13 bases between. Germline loops: CDR1 SSHAT, CDR2 FNYEAQ (reference sequence). CDR3: CASSSSTGSSYNEQFF. CDR3 sequence (DNA): TGTGCCAGCAGCTCCTCGACTGGGAGCTCCTACAATGAGCAGTTCTTC.

The rearrangement links TRBV27 to TRBJ2-1; TRBD2 aligns across 15 bases. This CDR3 contains 17 residues. V was pared by 5 bases and J by 4 bases, with 6 bases of the junction left unmatched. Germline CDR1 and CDR2: MNHEY and SMNVEV (reference sequence). In DNA form, the CDR3 reads TGTGCCAGCAGTCCGGGACTAGCGGGAGGATCGTACAATGAGCAGTTCTTC. The encoded protein is CASSPGLAGGSYNEQFF.

The chain carries TRBV6-6 and TRBJ1-6; unclear D gene. The CDR3 is made up of 13 amino acids. V was shortened by 7 bases and J by 7 bases, with 11 bases between the two germline ends. Germline values: CDR1 MNHNY, CDR2 SVGAGI (reference sequence). In DNA, the CDR3 is TGTGCCAGCACGGTTGGGGAGAATTCACCCCTCCACTTT. Translated, it gives CASTVGENSPLHF.

The chain uses TRBV7-9 and TRBJ1-6; D is undetermined. The germline gives CDR1 SEHNR, CDR2 FQNEAQ (reference sequence). Trimming left V 7 bases short and J 7 bases short, with 14 bases between. The CDR3 consists of 14 residues. CDR3 in amino acids: CASTPGRENSPLHF. The CDR3, as DNA: TGTGCCAGCACCCCCGGGAGGGAAAATTCACCCCTCCACTTT.

This sequence joins TRBV4-1 and TRBJ1-1; tentatively, D is TRBD1 (5 bases). V was pared by 2 bases and J by 0 bases, with 7 bases between. The CDR3 loop spans 14 amino acids. Per germline, CDR1 MGHRA and CDR2 YSYEKL. The CDR3 DNA sequence: TGCGCCAGCAGCCAACCGGACATGAACACTGAAGCTTTCTTT. Protein: CASSQPDMNTEAFF.

The rearrangement joins TRBV18 to TRBJ2-7; TRBD1 matches 11 bases. V was pared by 5 bases and J by 12 bases, with 12 bases of the junction left unmatched. In germline, CDR1 is KGHSH, CDR2 LQKENI. This CDR3 spans 14 amino acids. DNA of the CDR3: TGTGCCAGCTCATATACTGACTCCGGGACAGGGGGGTACTTC. Translating it yields CASSYTDSGTGGYF.

The rearrangement uses TRBV4-3 and TRBJ2-1; TRBD2 aligns across 9 bases. The junction had 10 bases not matched to a gene; V was cut back by 3 bases and J by 7 bases. CDR1 and CDR2 from the germline V gene are LGHNA and YSLEER. The CDR3 sequence is 16 residues long. The CDR3, as DNA: TGCGCCAGCAGCCAGAGCCCAGCGGGGGGTAATAATGAGCAGTTCTTC. Amino acids: CASSQSPAGGNNEQFF.

This chain links TRBV7-8 with TRBJ2-2, with 11 bases fitting TRBD1. Germline trimming cut 1 base from V and 0 bases from J; bases unmatched to any gene: 1. Germline-derived CDR1 and CDR2 are SGHVS and FQNEAQ. The CDR3 consists of 17 residues. CDR3 DNA sequence: TGTGCCAGCAGCTTAGGGACAGGGGGCACGAACACCGGGGAGCTGTTTTTT. Protein product: CASSLGTGGTNTGELFF.

Note on this clone: The sample carries other DNA sequences with the same CDR3. J is TRBJ1-2 and V is TRBV7-2, with a weak D call TRBD1 (5 bases). CDR3 length equals 13 residues. Germline loops: CDR1 SGHTA, CDR2 FQGNSA. Between the trimmed V and J ends, which lost 5 bases and 2 bases, there was a span of 9 bases. CDR3 sequence: CASSPDRNYGYTF. The DNA of the CDR3 is TGTGCCAGCAGCCCAGACAGAAACTATGGCTACACCTTC.